This TCR beta chain is from a study of cytomegalovirus exposure and HLA in healthy donors. Study-level information: Some 85 million unique TCRs, all from HLA-typed donors, were included in an early release of the data. Of the donors genotyped, several hundred in all, about 80% fell in the Caucasian-associated ancestry cluster.

The PCR used 60 Vbeta and 13 Jbeta primers. The protocol was immunoSEQ multiplex PCR, while the TCRdb copy is restricted to in-frame clones and leaves out a portion. The table lists some 170,000 clones, about 69% of them singletons, with 2% to 3% in the top ten. Overall study findings and caveats: Analysis performed later found more than 15,000 TCR beta sequences associated with HLA alleles at 0.05 false discovery rate. Later analysis revealed greater clonal expansion in HLA-associated TCR beta chains than in equally common others.

Germline CDR1 and CDR2: MNHEY and SVGAGI. This CDR3 comprises 13 residues. V dropped 0 bases and J dropped 8 bases, with 7 bases sitting between them. This clone was seen a handful of times. Antigen specificity is unknown. What was sequenced was PBMCs. The sequence was obtained from a human donor in good health. The J gene is TRBJ2-2, the V gene TRBV6-5; D gene ambiguous. In nucleotides, the CDR3 is TGTGCCAGCAGTTACTCTCAGTTGGGGGAGCTGTTTTTT. Residues: CASSYSQLGELFF.